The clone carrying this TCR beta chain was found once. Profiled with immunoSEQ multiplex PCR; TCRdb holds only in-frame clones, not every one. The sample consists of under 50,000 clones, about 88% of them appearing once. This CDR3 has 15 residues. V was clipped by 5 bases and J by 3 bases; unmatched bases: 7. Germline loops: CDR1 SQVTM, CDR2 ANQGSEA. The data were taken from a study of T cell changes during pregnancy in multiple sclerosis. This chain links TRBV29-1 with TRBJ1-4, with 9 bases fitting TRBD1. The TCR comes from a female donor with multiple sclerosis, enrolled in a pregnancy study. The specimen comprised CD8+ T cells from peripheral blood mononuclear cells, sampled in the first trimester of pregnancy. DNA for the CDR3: TGCAGCGTTAGGACAGGGGTAGGCGCTAATGAAAAACTGTTTTTT. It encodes CSVRTGVGANEKLFF.